This T cell receptor beta chain was sequenced for a study of control samples from healthy donors and cancer patients. This CDR3 is built from 13 residues. The germline V gene encodes CDR1 LNHDA and CDR2 SQIVND (reference sequence). V shed 6 bases and J shed 7 bases, with 15 bases lying between them. The data were produced by immunoSEQ multiplex PCR, yet TCRdb's version contains in-frame clones alone and is incomplete. In the table there are approximately 150,000 clones, 94% of which are singletons. The chain recombines TRBV19 with TRBJ1-2; tentatively, D is TRBD1 (6 bases). Sequencing was done on a sample of PBMCs. This TCR came from a man aged 55 to 70 with colorectal cancer. Written as DNA, the CDR3 is TGTGCCAGTAGAATCAGGGGAGACGGTGGCTACACCTTC. It translates to CASRIRGDGGYTF.